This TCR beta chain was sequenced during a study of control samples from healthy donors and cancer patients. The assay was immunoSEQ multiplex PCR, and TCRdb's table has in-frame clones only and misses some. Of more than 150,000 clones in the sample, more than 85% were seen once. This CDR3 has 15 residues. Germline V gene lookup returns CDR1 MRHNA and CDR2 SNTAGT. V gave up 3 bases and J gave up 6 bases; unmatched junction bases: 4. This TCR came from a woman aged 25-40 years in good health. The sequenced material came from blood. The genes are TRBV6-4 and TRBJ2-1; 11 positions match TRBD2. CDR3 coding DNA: TGTGCCAGCAGTGAACTAGCGGGAGCCCGCAATGAGCAGTTCTTC. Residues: CASSELAGARNEQFF.